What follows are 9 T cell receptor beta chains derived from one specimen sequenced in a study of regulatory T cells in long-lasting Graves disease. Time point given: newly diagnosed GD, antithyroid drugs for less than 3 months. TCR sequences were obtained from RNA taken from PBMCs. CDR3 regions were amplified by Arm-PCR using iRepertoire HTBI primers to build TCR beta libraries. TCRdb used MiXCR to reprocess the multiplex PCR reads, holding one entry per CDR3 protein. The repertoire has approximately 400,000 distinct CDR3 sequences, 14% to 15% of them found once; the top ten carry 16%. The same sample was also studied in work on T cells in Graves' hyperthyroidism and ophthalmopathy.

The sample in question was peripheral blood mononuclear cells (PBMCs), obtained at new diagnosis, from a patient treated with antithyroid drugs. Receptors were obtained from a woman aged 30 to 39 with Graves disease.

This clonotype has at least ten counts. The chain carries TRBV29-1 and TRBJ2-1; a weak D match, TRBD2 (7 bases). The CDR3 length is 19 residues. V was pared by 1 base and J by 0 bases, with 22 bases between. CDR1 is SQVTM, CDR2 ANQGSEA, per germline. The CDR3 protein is CSVEGRGGSLRSSYNEQFF. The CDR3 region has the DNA TGCAGCGTTGAAGGCCGCGGGGGCTCGCTTCGTAGCTCCTACAATGAGCAGTTCTTC.

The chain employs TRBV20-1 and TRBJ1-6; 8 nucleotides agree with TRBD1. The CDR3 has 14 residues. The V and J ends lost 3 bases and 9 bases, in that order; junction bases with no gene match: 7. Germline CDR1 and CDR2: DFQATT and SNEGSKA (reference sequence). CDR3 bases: TGCAGTGCTAGGGGACAGGCTCAAATTTCACCCCTCCACTTT. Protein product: CSARGQAQISPLHF.

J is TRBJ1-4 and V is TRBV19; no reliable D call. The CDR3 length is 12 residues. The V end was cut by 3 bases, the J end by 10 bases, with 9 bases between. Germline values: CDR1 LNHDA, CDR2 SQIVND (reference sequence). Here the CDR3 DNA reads TGTGCCAGTAGTATCCCAAATCGAAAACTGTTTTTT. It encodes CASSIPNRKLFF.

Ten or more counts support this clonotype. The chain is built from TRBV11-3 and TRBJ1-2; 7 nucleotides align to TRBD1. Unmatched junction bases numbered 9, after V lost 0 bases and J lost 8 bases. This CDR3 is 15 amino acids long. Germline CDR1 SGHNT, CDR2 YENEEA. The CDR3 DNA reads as TGTGCCAGCAGCTTAGAGGGACAGATATGGAAGGGCTACACCTTC. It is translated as CASSLEGQIWKGYTF. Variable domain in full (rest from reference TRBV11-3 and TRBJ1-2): EAGVVQSPRYKIIEKKQPVAFWCNPISGHNTLYWYLQNLGQGPELLIRYENEEAVDDSQLPKDRFSAERLKGVDSTLKIQPAELGDSAVYLCASSLEGQIWKGYTFGSGTRLTVV.

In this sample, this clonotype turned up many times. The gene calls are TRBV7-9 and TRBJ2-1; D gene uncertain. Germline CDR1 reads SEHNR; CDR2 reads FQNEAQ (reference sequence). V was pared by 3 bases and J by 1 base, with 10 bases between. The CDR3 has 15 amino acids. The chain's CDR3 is CASSLSGISYNEQFF. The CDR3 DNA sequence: TGTGCCAGCAGCTTGAGTGGGATTTCCTACAATGAGCAGTTCTTC. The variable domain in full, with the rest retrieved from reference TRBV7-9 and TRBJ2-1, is DTGVSQNPRHKITKRGQNVTFRCDPISEHNRLYWYRQTLGQGPEFLTYFQNEAQLEKSRLLSDRFSAERPKGSFSTLEIQRTEQGDSAMYLCASSLSGISYNEQFFGPGTRLTVL.

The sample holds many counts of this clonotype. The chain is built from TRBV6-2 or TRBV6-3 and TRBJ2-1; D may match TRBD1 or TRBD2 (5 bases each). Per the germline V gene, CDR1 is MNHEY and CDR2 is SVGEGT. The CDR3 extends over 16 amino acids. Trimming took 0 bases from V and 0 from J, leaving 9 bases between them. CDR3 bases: TGTGCCAGCAGTTACTCTCAGGGAGTCTCCTACAATGAGCAGTTCTTC. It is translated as CASSYSQGVSYNEQFF.

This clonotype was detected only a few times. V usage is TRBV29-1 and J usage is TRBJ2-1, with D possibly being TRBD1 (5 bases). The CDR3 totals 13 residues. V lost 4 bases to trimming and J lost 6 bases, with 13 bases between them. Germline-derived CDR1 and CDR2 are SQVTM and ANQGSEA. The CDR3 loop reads CSVVVRDLNEQFF. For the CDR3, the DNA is TGCAGCGTTGTCGTCAGGGATCTCAATGAGCAGTTCTTC.

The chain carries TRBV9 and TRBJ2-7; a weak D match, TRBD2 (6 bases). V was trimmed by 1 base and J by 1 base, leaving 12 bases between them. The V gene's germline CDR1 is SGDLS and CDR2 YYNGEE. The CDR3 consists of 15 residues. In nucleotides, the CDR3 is TGTGCCAGCAGCGTACAGGCTAGCGATTCCTACGAGCAGTACTTC. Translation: CASSVQASDSYEQYF.

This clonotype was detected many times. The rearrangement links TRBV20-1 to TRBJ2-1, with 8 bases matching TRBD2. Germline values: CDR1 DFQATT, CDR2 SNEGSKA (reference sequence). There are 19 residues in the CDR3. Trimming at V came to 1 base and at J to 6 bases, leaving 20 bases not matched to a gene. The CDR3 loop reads CSARGIPVIAGTLRNEQFF. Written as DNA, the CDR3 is TGCAGTGCTAGAGGAATCCCCGTGATAGCGGGAACCCTTCGCAATGAGCAGTTCTTC.